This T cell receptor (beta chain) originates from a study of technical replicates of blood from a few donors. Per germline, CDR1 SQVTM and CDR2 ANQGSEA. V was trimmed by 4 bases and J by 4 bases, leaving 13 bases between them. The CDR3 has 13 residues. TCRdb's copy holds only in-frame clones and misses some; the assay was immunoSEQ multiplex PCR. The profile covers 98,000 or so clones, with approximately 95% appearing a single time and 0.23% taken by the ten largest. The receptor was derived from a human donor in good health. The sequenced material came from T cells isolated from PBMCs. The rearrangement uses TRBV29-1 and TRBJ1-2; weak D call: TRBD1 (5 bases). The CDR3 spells CSVGGDEAYGYTF. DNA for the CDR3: TGCAGCGTTGGGGGGGATGAGGCCTATGGCTACACCTTC.